Sequencing of this TCR beta chain was carried out in a study of monozygotic twins with cystic fibrosis. Study-level findings and limits: Low clonality (median about 0.0095) suggested a mostly naive repertoire. V usage most resembled the co-twin in 13 of 16 pairs. No link emerged between shared CDR3 counts and age, concordance or severity. Monozygotic CF twin pairs shared significantly more nucleotide-identical clonotypes than unrelated CF individuals did.

On this clone itself: The antigen is undetermined.

The CDR3 loop spans 16 amino acids. The junction had 3 bases not matched to a gene; V was cut back by 0 bases and J by 3 bases. Per the germline V gene, CDR1 is SGHDT and CDR2 is YYEEEE. Method: immunoSEQ multiplex PCR; TCRdb's copy keeps in-frame clones and lacks some. The repertoire has approximately 24,000 clones, about 96% of them found once; the top ten carry 2.5% to 3%. This TCR came from a girl under 10 years old with cystic fibrosis. Sequencing was carried out using blood. The chain recombines TRBV5-6 with TRBJ1-3; 10 nucleotides agree with TRBD1. In DNA form, the CDR3 reads TGTGCCAGCAGCTTGGGCGACAGGGGGCTTGGAAACACCATATATTTT. Its protein product is CASSLGDRGLGNTIYF. Using reference TRBV5-6 and TRBJ1-3 for the parts outside the CDR3, the full variable domain is DAGVTQSPTHLIKTRGQQVTLRCSPKSGHDTVSWYQQALGQGPQFIFQYYEEEERQRGNFPDRFSGHQFPNYSSELNVNALLLGDSALYLCASSLGDRGLGNTIYFGEGSWLTVV.